Below, one T cell receptor beta chain is given with its context. These data belong to a study of blood T cell repertoires in COVID-19. Study background: The study drew acute and convalescent COVID-19 samples from the United States, Italy and Spain. PBMCs, B-cell-depleted T cells, or T cells were the source of the cDNA or gDNA that made up the material.

In the source study's methods: Estimation of nucleated cell counts relied on the amplification of reference gene primers. Sequencing used immunoSEQ multiplex PCR; TCRdb keeps in-frame clones, though not all of them. That table is the source of V, J and clone size, and D and trimming were worked out from the DNA. The data hold approximately 10,000 clones, with about 86% observed a single time. The CDR3 is 15 residues long. V was pared by 0 bases and J by 4 bases, with 10 bases between. Germline V gene data show CDR1 as LGHDT and CDR2 as YNNKEL (reference sequence). This sequence joins TRBV3-1 (or the pseudogene TRBV3-2) and TRBJ1-5, with D perhaps matching TRBD1 (6 bases). Sequencing was performed on peripheral blood. The receptor was derived from a human donor in a cohort sampled during active COVID-19. This CDR3 reads CASSQDDRKNQPQHF. CDR3 DNA sequence: TGTGCCAGCAGCCAAGATGACAGGAAAAATCAGCCCCAGCATTTT.